Below, 23 T cell receptor beta chains from the same sample are listed, as sequenced in a study of PD-L1 blockade in urothelial cancer. Clones were sequenced by immunoSEQ multiplex PCR, and TCRdb holds only the in-frame ones, with some missing. The table lists some 120,000 clones, less than 85% of them singletons. Regarding time point: pretreatment peripheral blood. This material consisted of PBMCs, taken around atezolizumab (anti-PD-L1) treatment. These TCRs come from a man aged 50-59 years with urothelial cancer.

The gene calls are TRBV7-8 and TRBJ1-3, with TRBD1 identical over 10 bases. The CDR3 is 17 amino acids. With 5 bases clipped from V and 5 bases from J, the junction kept 12 bases outside the gene matches. Germline-derived CDR1 and CDR2 are SGHVS and FQNEAQ. CDR3 nucleotides: TGTGCCAGCAGCCCTCGTGCGACAGGGGGCTATCGAAACACCATATATTTT. Translation: CASSPRATGGYRNTIYF.

The rearrangement links TRBV27 to TRBJ2-7; 7 nucleotides match TRBD1. Trimming at V came to 4 bases and at J to 3 bases, leaving 18 bases not matched to a gene. The CDR3 totals 18 residues. CDR1 MNHEY and CDR2 SMNVEV come from the germline V gene (reference sequence). CDR3 sequence: CASSSLTRAEGAFYEQYF. CDR3 bases: TGTGCCAGCAGTTCCCTAACGAGGGCCGAGGGGGCCTTCTACGAGCAGTACTTC.

The V gene is TRBV7-9, the J gene TRBJ2-3; perhaps TRBD1 as D (7 bases). Trimming removed 1 base from V and 5 bases from J, with 16 bases in between. Germline CDR1 reads SEHNR; CDR2 reads FQNEAQ (reference sequence). CDR3 size: 16 residues. CDR3 nucleotide sequence: TGTGCCAGCAGCTTAGTTTCGGGGGCAGGGGGAGATACGCAGTATTTT. This gives the protein CASSLVSGAGGDTQYF.

This chain connects TRBV7-2 to TRBJ1-6; D unclear. The CDR3 has 14 amino acids. V was cut by 5 bases and J by 9 bases, with 14 bases left in between. The germline V gene encodes CDR1 SGHTA and CDR2 FQGNSA. CDR3: CASSIFPGGSPLHF. CDR3 sequence (DNA): TGTGCCAGCAGCATTTTTCCCGGCGGTTCACCCCTCCACTTT. Looking up the rest from reference TRBV7-2 and TRBJ1-6 gives the full variable domain: GAGVSQSPSNKVTEKGKDVELRCDPISGHTALYWYRQSLGQGLEFLIYFQGNSAPDKSGLPSDRFSAERTGGSVSTLTIQRTQQEDSAVYLCASSIFPGGSPLHFGNGTRLTVT.

The rearrangement links TRBV6-1 to TRBJ2-7; 9 positions agree with TRBD1. This CDR3 region has 14 residues. V shed 11 bases, J shed 3 bases, and the junction held 11 bases outside the gene matches. CDR1 is MNHNS and CDR2 is SASEGT in the germline V gene. The CDR3 nucleotides are TGTGCCGGCGGTGGGGGACAGGGATACTACGAGCAGTACTTC. This encodes CAGGGGQGYYEQYF.

This sequence joins TRBV7-6 and TRBJ2-7; 10 positions agree with TRBD2. With V trimmed by 6 bases and J by 2 bases, 4 bases remained unmatched. The CDR3 runs to 14 residues. Germline assignment: CDR1 SGHVS and CDR2 FNYEAQ. The CDR3 loop is CASRATSGTYEQYF. Written as DNA, the CDR3 is TGTGCCAGCAGAGCTACTAGCGGGACCTACGAGCAGTACTTC.

The rearrangement joins TRBV5-1 to TRBJ2-2; 12 bases agree with TRBD2. Trimming removed 0 bases from V and 6 bases from J; junction bases left unmatched: 0. Per germline, CDR1 SGHRS and CDR2 YFSETQ. The CDR3 contains 15 residues. As DNA, the CDR3 is TGCGCCAGCAGCTTGGGACTAGCGGGAGCCGGGGAGCTGTTTTTT. Residues: CASSLGLAGAGELFF.

The chain uses TRBV25-1 and TRBJ1-3, with 10 bases fitting TRBD1. There are 15 residues in the CDR3. Trimming removed 11 bases from V and 3 bases from J; junction bases left unmatched: 10. Germline loops: CDR1 MGHDK, CDR2 SYGVNS. The CDR3 loop reads CAGGTGEYFGNTIYF. The CDR3 DNA sequence: TGTGCCGGGGGGACAGGGGAATATTTTGGAAACACCATATATTTT.

V is TRBV6-1 and J is TRBJ1-4; 7 bases fit TRBD1. CDR1 and CDR2 from the germline V gene are MNHNS and SASEGT. With V trimmed by 1 base and J by 8 bases, 7 bases remained unmatched. The CDR3 totals 15 residues. The CDR3 region is CASSEEGGGKEKLFF. CDR3 DNA: TGTGCCAGCAGTGAAGAAGGGGGCGGAAAGGAAAAACTGTTTTTT.

The gene calls are TRBV21-1 and TRBJ2-3; whether TRBD1, the table's D call, matches the DNA was not checked. TRBV21-1 is assigned pseudogene status. The CDR3 spans 14 residues. In DNA form, the CDR3 reads TGTGCCAGCAGCATAGAGGACAACACAGATACGCAGTATTTT. Its translation: CASSIEDNTDTQYF.

The chain uses TRBV28 and TRBJ1-2; the D gene is possibly TRBD1 (6 bases). CDR1 is MDHEN and CDR2 is SYDVKM in the germline V gene. Trimming shortened V by 7 bases and J by 5 bases, and 26 bases separated the two germline ends. This CDR3 comprises 17 residues. In DNA form, the CDR3 reads TGTGCCAGCACTCGGGGGGGGGCGAAATTCGATATTTATGGCTACACCTTC. Translated: CASTRGGAKFDIYGYTF.

The V gene is TRBV7-3, the J gene TRBJ2-3, with 10 positions matching TRBD1. This CDR3 is 16 amino acids long. The trim removed 4 bases at V and 6 bases at J, leaving 10 bases unmatched. Germline CDR1 and CDR2: SGHTA and FQGTGA. The CDR3, as DNA: TGTGCCAGCAGCTCCCGGGACAGGGGTCCATTTGATACGCAGTATTTT. This codes for CASSSRDRGPFDTQYF.

V and J are TRBV28 and TRBJ2-7; a weak D match, TRBD2 (6 bases). The V gene's germline CDR1 is MDHEN and CDR2 SYDVKM. Between the trimmed V and J ends, which lost 6 bases and 6 bases, there was a span of 15 bases. The CDR3 has 13 residues. Here the CDR3 DNA reads TGTGCCAGCAGCGGGAGTATGTTCGGCGAGCAGTACTTC. Translated: CASSGSMFGEQYF.

This clone was detected only once. The rearrangement links TRBV9 to TRBJ1-6; tentative D call: TRBD1 (5 bases). The CDR3 has 15 residues. Germline V gene data show CDR1 as SGDLS and CDR2 as YYNGEE. Trimming took off 1 base at V and 6 bases at J, with 11 bases between the two ends. CDR3 sequence (DNA): TGTGCCAGCAGCGTACAGGGAAGGGGTAATTCACCCCTCCACTTT. Residues: CASSVQGRGNSPLHF.

The DNA for the CDR3 is TGTGCCAGCGGTCTTCCTTTGGGGGCGATCGAGACCCAGTACTTC. Protein product: CASGLPLGAIETQYF. The chain couples TRBV27 to TRBJ2-5, with D possibly matching TRBD1 (6 bases). This CDR3 comprises 15 residues. Germline CDR1 reads MNHEY; CDR2 reads SMNVEV (reference sequence). Trimming removed 8 bases from V and 5 bases from J, with 21 bases in between.

The J gene is TRBJ2-5, the V gene TRBV15, with D possibly TRBD2 on 5 matching bases. Germline CDR1 is LNHNV and CDR2 is YYDKDF (reference sequence). The CDR3 covers 14 residues. V lost 0 bases, J lost 5 bases, and 10 bases lay in between. The chain's CDR3 is CATSRDRGPETQYF. CDR3 nucleotides: TGTGCCACCAGCAGAGATAGAGGGCCTGAGACCCAGTACTTC.

This chain connects TRBV19 to TRBJ2-3; 11 bases line up with TRBD2. Germline V CDR1 and CDR2: LNHDA, SQIVND (reference sequence). J lost 5 bases, V lost 5 bases, and 6 bases had no gene match. The CDR3 has 15 amino acids. The CDR3 protein is CASSPSGRLRDTQYF. The DNA for the CDR3 is TGTGCCAGTAGTCCTAGCGGGAGGTTGAGAGATACGCAGTATTTT.

Here the CDR3 DNA reads TGTGCCAGCAGCCTGGGACAGGGGTTTTTCAATGAGCAGTTCTTC. Translating it yields CASSLGQGFFNEQFF. The V call is TRBV7-9, the J call TRBJ2-1; 10 bases match TRBD1. Trimming cost V 5 bases and J 6 bases; bases outside gene matches: 7. Germline V CDR1 and CDR2: SEHNR, FQNEAQ (reference sequence). The CDR3 extends over 15 amino acids.

This clone was seen more than once but under ten times. This chain uses TRBV28 with TRBJ1-1, with no clear D. The CDR3 runs 12 residues. Germline V gene sequence: CDR1 MDHEN, CDR2 SYDVKM. The V end lost 6 bases, the J end lost 2 bases, and 7 bases lay between the germline ends. The CDR3 DNA reads TGTGCCAGCAGCCACTCTAACACTGAAGCTTTCTTT. Protein sequence: CASSHSNTEAFF.

The J gene is TRBJ1-3, the V gene TRBV28; no clear D. V was clipped by 7 bases and J by 4 bases, with 8 bases between them. CDR1 is MDHEN, CDR2 SYDVKM, per germline. There are 12 residues in the CDR3. The CDR3: CASKSTGNTIYF. CDR3 sequence (DNA): TGTGCCAGCAAATCAACAGGAAACACCATATATTTT.

This clone was counted only a few times. This rearrangement joins TRBV7-6 to TRBJ2-6, with 9 positions matching TRBD1. Trimming took 4 bases from V and 0 from J; bases not matched to a gene: 4. The CDR3 runs to 17 residues. Germline V gives CDR1 SGHVS, CDR2 FNYEAQ. DNA of the CDR3: TGTGCCAGCAGCTCCACGACAGGGGGCTCTGGGGCCAACGTCCTGACTTTC. Residues: CASSSTTGGSGANVLTF.

CDR3 bases: TGTGCCAGCAGCCGGGTTGGAGGAATTGGAAACACCATATATTTT. This codes for CASSRVGGIGNTIYF. The chain combines TRBV6-5 with TRBJ1-3; D unresolved. Looked up from germline, CDR1 is MNHEY and CDR2 is SVGAGI. CDR3 length: 15 amino acids. Trimming shortened V by 6 bases and J by 3 bases, and 15 bases separated the two germline ends.

The chain couples TRBV18 to TRBJ2-7; TRBD2 is a possible D gene (6 bases). Looked up from germline, CDR1 is KGHSH and CDR2 is LQKENI. The V gene lost 3 bases and the J gene lost 3 bases, with 12 bases spanning the gap. The CDR3 length is 14 residues. CDR3 nucleotide sequence: TGTGCCAGCTCACCCGGGACTCTTGTCTACGAGCAGTACTTC. It yields the protein CASSPGTLVYEQYF. The full variable domain, its missing parts supplied by reference TRBV18 and TRBJ2-7, is NAGVMQNPRHLVRRRGQEARLRCSPMKGHSHVYWYRQLPEEGLKFMVYLQKENIIDESGMPKERFSAEFPKEGPSILRIQQVVRGDSAAYFCASSPGTLVYEQYFGPGTRLTVT.